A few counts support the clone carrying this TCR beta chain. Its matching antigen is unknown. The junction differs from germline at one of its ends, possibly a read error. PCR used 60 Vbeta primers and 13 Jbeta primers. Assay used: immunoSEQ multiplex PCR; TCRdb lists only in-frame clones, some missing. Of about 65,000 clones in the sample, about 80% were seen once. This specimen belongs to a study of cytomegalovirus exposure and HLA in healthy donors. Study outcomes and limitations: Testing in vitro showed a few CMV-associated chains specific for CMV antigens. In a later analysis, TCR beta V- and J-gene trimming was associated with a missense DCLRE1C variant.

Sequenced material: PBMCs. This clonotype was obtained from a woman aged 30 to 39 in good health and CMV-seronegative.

The CDR3 sequence is CASSLESGSIEGQFF. CDR3 coding DNA: TGTGCTAGCAGCTTAGAAAGCGGTTCAATAGAGGGGCAGTTCTTC. The V and J genes are TRBV7-7 and TRBJ2-1; weak D call: TRBD2 (5 bases). The CDR3 is 15 amino acids. Germline CDR1 reads SSHAT; CDR2 reads FNYEAQ (reference sequence).